This TCR beta chain was retrieved from a study of blood T cell repertoires in COVID-19. Study at large: Both acute and convalescent COVID-19 samples were obtained from the United States, Italy and Spain.

In germline, CDR1 is MNHEY, CDR2 SMNVEV (reference sequence). The V end was cut by 3 bases, the J end by 0 bases, with 10 bases between. The CDR3 length is 15 residues. In the original processing: Counts of nucleated cells, estimated from reference gene primer amplification, were obtained. The method was immunoSEQ multiplex PCR; TCRdb's version includes in-frame clones alone and lacks a portion of them. V and J calls and clone size are copied from that table; D and trimming were computed from the DNA. The repertoire holds 250,000 to 300,000 clones, with roughly 89% as singletons. The clonotype originates from a woman aged 40 to 50 who had recovered from COVID-19. The sequenced sample consisted of peripheral blood. The chain joins TRBV27 to TRBJ2-3; D unresolved. The CDR3: CASSFGATSTDTQYF. Here the CDR3 DNA reads TGTGCCAGCAGTTTCGGCGCGACTAGCACAGATACGCAGTATTTT.